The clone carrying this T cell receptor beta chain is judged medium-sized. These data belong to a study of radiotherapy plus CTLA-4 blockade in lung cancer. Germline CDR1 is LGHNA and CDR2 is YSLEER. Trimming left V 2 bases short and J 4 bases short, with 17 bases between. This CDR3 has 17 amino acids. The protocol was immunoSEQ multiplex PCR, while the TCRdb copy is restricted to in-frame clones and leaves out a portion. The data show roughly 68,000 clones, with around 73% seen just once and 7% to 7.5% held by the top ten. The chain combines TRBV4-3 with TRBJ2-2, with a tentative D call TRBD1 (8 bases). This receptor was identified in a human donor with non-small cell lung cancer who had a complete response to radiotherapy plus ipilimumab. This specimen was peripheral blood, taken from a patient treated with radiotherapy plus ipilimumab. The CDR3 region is CASSQIQGGLSTGELFF. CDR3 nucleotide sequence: TGCGCCAGCAGCCAAATACAGGGGGGACTAAGCACCGGGGAGCTGTTTTTT.